This TCR beta chain appears in the sequencing data of a study of shared clonotypes between healthy human individuals. TCRdb's table, derived via immunoSEQ multiplex PCR, lists solely in-frame clones and lacks some. The sample holds millions of clones, approximately 94% seen once. Germline V gene sequence: CDR1 ENHRY, CDR2 SYGVKD. The CDR3 consists of 13 residues. V gave up 10 bases and J gave up 1 base, with 12 bases separating them. CD4+ cells yielded CD45RA+ naive and CD45RA-negative memory subsets. This chain connects TRBV10-3 to TRBJ2-3; D ambiguous. Sequenced input: naive CD4+ T cells sorted from blood. Subset: CD45RA+ positively selected. This clonotype originated in a man aged 18 to 29 in good health. For the CDR3, the DNA is TGTGCCACAAGGGCCGCAGGCACAGATACGCAGTATTTT. Translating gives CATRAAGTDTQYF.